The sequence of this TCR beta chain was determined in a study of blood T cell repertoires in COVID-19. Study context: The samples span acute and convalescent COVID-19 from the United States, Italy and Spain. The cDNA or gDNA used as material had been derived from T cells, B-cell-depleted T cells, or PBMCs.

Individuals drawn from 20 to 25 US areas were roughly 18 to 100 years old. CDR3 length: 14 amino acids. Germline-derived CDR1 and CDR2 are SGHNT and YYREEE (reference sequence). The V segment lost 3 bases and the J segment 3 bases; nucleotides outside the gene matches: 4. Authors' methods: Estimation of nucleated cell counts was performed using reference gene primer amplification. Clones were read by immunoSEQ multiplex PCR, and TCRdb kept only the in-frame ones, dropping some. Clonal size and the V and J genes are those of that table, whereas D and trimming came from the DNA. The profile shows some 130,000 clones, roughly four fifths of them singletons.

The source is a man aged 25-40 years who had recovered from COVID-19. This sequence joins TRBV5-4 and TRBJ2-5; 8 nucleotides line up with TRBD2. The sequenced material came from PBMCs or T cells enriched from blood (not recorded which). The CDR3 region is CASSYSGTKETQYF. The CDR3 DNA is TGTGCCAGCAGCTATAGCGGGACCAAAGAGACCCAGTACTTC. The full variable domain, with the rest looked up from reference TRBV5-4 and TRBJ2-5, is ETGVTQSPTHLIKTRGQQVTLRCSSQSGHNTVSWYQQALGQGPQFIFQYYREEENGRGNFPPRFSGLQFPNYSSELNVNALELDDSALYLCASSYSGTKETQYFGPGTRLLVL.